This T cell receptor beta chain is from a study of CD8+ T cells in alopecia areata. Study-level information: Grafted skin came from C3H/HeJ donors with spontaneous alopecia (about 6-12 months old) and was placed on roughly 7-11-week-old female C3H/HeJ mice.

The study's findings and limits: Resident alphabeta T cells of normal skin are also sequenced in scalp samples.

Separation of pooled cutaneous lymph node cells was by sorting with CD4, CD8alpha, NKG2D, NKG2ACE and other markers. The sequencing template was cDNA reverse transcribed from extracted RNA. Here immunoSEQ multiplex PCR was the method, and the copy in TCRdb shows in-frame clones only, minus some. The counts give more than 250,000 clones, none of them seen only once; more than 0.95% is held by the top ten. A remark on this clone: Its antigen is undetermined. Mouse names are used for the genes.

Source material: CD4+ T cells sorted from a lymph node. The receptor's source is a C3H/HeJ mouse with alopecia areata. The MHC haplotype recorded for the strain is H2-k.

The covered CDR3 bases are TGCACCTGCAGTGGCAGCATTAACCAAGAC. Its translation: CTCSGSINQD. The full CDR3 sequence reads CTCSGSINQDTQYF. V and J are TRBV1 and TRBJ2-5; the D is unclear. The missing CDR3 end, 4 residues past where the read stops, is filled in from the germline J gene. The CDR3 runs 14 residues. Trimming pared 4 bases from V and 0 bases from J, leaving 8 bases between. The V gene's germline CDR1 is NSQYPW and CDR2 LRSPGD (reference sequence). Based on the CDR3 plus reference TRBV1 and TRBJ2-5, the full variable domain is VTLLEQNPRWRLVPRGQAVNLRCILKNSQYPWMSWYQQDLQKQLQWLFTLRSPGDKEVKSLPGADYLATRVTDTELRLQVANMSQGRTLYCTCSGSINQDTQYFGPGTRLLVL.